The sequence of this TCR beta chain was determined in a study of blood T cell repertoires in COVID-19. Overall study: COVID-19 samples collected from the United States, Italy and Spain covered acute and convalescent phases. T cells, B-cell-depleted T cells, or PBMCs provided the cDNA or gDNA that served as material.

As originally analysed: Amplification from reference gene primers served as the basis for estimated nucleated cell counts. Method: immunoSEQ multiplex PCR; TCRdb's copy keeps in-frame clones and lacks some. That table supplies the V and J calls and clone size; D and trimming were determined from the DNA. The sample holds under 100,000 clones; approximately 80% are singletons and the top ten take approximately 12%. With 4 bases removed from V and 5 bases from J, the gap between germline ends came to 16 bases. The CDR3 sequence is 15 residues long. Germline CDR1 and CDR2: MDHEN and SYDVKM. This clone was seen a few times.

This clonotype originated in a woman aged 65 to 85 with active or convalescent COVID-19. V gene TRBV28 combines with J gene TRBJ2-3; perhaps TRBD2 as D (6 bases). The sequencing input was peripheral blood. CDR3 nucleotide sequence: TGTGCCAGCAGTTCGCGAATCACGCGGGGAGATACGCAGTATTTT. As protein: CASSSRITRGDTQYF. The entire variable domain, with the rest obtained from reference TRBV28 and TRBJ2-3, is as follows: DVKVTQSSRYLVKRTGEKVFLECVQDMDHENMFWYRQDPGLGLRLIYFSYDVKMKEKGDIPEGYSVSREKKERFSLILESASTNQTSMYLCASSSRITRGDTQYFGPGTRLTVL.